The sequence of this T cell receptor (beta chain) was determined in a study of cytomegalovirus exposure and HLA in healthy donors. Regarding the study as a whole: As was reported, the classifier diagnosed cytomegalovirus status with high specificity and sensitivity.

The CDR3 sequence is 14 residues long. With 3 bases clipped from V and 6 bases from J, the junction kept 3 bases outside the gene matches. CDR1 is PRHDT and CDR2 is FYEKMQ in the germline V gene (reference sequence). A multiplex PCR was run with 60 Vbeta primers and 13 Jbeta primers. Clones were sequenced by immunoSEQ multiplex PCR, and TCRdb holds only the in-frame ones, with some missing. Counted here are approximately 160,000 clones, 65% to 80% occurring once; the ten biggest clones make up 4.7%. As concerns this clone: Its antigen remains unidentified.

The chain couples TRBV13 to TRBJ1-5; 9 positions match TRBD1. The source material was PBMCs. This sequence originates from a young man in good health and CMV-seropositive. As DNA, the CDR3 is TGTGCCAGCAGCTTGGGACAGGGATTTCAGCCCCAGCATTTT. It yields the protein CASSLGQGFQPQHF. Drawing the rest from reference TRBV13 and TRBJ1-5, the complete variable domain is AAGVIQSPRHLIKEKRETATLKCYPIPRHDTVYWYQQGPGQDPQFLISFYEKMQSDKGSIPDRFSAQQFSDYHSELNMSSLELGDSALYFCASSLGQGFQPQHFGDGTRLSIL.